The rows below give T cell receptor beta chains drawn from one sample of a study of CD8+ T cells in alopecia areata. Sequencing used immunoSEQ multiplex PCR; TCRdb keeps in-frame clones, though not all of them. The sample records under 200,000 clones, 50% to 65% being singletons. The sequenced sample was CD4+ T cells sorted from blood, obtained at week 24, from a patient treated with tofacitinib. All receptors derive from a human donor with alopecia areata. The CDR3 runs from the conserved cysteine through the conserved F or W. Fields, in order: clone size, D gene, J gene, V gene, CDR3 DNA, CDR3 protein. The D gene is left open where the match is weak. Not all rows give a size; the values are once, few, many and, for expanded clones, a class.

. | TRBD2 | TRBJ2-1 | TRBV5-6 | TGTGCCAGCAGCCAGACCACCGGGACTAGGCCCTACAATGAGCAGTTCTTC | CASSQTTGTRPYNEQFF
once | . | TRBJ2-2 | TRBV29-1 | TGCAGCGTTGGGGGGCAGAGCACCGGGGAGCTGTTTTTT | CSVGGQSTGELFF
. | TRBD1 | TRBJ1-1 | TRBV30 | TGTGCCTCCCTCCGGACAGGGGAAGCTTTCTTT | CASLRTGEAFF
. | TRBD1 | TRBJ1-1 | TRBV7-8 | TGTGCCAGCAGCCCCAACAGGGGAAGGAACACTGAAGCTTTCTTT | CASSPNRGRNTEAFF
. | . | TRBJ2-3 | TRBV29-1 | TGCAGCGTTGTGGTCGGGGGTACAGATACGCAGTATTTT | CSVVVGGTDTQYF
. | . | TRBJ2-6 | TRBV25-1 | TGTGCCAGCAGTAATGCGGCGGGAATAGCCAACGTCCTGACTTTC | CASSNAAGIANVLTF
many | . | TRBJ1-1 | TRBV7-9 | TGTGCCAGCAGCACAACCGGAGGGGCCACTGAAGCTTTCTTT | CASSTTGGATEAFF
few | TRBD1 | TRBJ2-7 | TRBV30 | TGTGCCTGGAGTGGGAGAAGGGGGCTGAGCGAGCAGTACTTC | CAWSGRRGLSEQYF
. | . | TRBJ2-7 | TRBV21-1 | TGTGCCAGCAGCAGGGGGCGCGAGCAGTACTTC | CASSRGREQYF
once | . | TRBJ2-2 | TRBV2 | TGTGCCAGCAGCCCAGCCCAAGACACCGGGGAGCTGTTTTTT | CASSPAQDTGELFF
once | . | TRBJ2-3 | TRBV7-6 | TGTGCCAGCAGCTTAGAGGGGAGCTTCTCTAGCACAGATACGCAGTATTTT | CASSLEGSFSSTDTQYF
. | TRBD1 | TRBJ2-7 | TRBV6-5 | TGTGCCAGCAGTCGGGGACAGGGTACCTACGAGCAGTACTTC | CASSRGQGTYEQYF
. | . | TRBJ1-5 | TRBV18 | TGTGCCAGCTCAACGGGGGAGAATCAGCCCCAGCATTTT | CASSTGENQPQHF
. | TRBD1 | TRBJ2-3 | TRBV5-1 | TGCGCCAGCAGCTTCGGGGACAGGGACACAGATACGCAGTATTTT | CASSFGDRDTDTQYF
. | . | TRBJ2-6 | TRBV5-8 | TGTGCCAGCAGCTTGGAGGGAGGCTCTGGGGCCAACGTCCTGACTTTC | CASSLEGGSGANVLTF
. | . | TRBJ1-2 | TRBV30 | TGTGCCTGGATGGGACCGACTTCTCGCTATGGCTACACCTTC | CAWMGPTSRYGYTF
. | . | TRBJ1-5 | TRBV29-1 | TGCAGGGAGAATCCCCAGCATTTT | CRENPQHF
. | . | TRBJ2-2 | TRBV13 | TGTGCCAGCAGCCCACTACAGAACGGGGAGCTGTTTTTT | CASSPLQNGELFF
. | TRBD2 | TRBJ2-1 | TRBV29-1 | TGCAGCGTTGATGGGGCTAGCGGGGGGGCTATTGAGCAGTTCTTC | CSVDGASGGAIEQFF
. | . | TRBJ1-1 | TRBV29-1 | TGCAGCGTTGCCAAAAGCAACTTCATGAACACTGAAGCTTTCTTT | CSVAKSNFMNTEAFF
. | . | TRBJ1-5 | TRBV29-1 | TGCAGCGTTGCCGCGGGGACGGATAGCAATCAGCCCCAGCATTTT | CSVAAGTDSNQPQHF
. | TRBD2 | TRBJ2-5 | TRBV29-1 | TGCAGCGTCGTCAAAGCGGGGGGGCTTGAGGAGACCCAGTACTTC | CSVVKAGGLEETQYF
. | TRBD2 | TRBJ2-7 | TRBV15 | TGTGCCACCAGCAGACCGGCTAGCGGGGGGTACGAGCAGTACTTC | CATSRPASGGYEQYF
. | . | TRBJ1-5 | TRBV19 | TGTGCCACCTCGGACAGAGGGGGCAATCAGCCCCAGCATTTT | CATSDRGGNQPQHF
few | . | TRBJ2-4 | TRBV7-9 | TGTGCCAGCAGCTACAACCGGGACCGGGGTCTGGGGTTC | CASSYNRDRGLGF
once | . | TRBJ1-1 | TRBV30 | TGTGCCTGGAGTGTAATAGGGTACGAAGCTTTCTTT | CAWSVIGYEAFF
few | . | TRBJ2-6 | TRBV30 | TGTGCCTGGAGTGTACACCTCTCTGGGGCCAACGTCCTGACTTTC | CAWSVHLSGANVLTF
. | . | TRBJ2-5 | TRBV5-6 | TGTGCCAGCAGCTTGGGGCTGGAGACCCAGTACTTC | CASSLGLETQYF
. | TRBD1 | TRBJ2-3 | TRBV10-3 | TGTGCCATCAGTGAGTCGAGGGGGCGCGCAGATACGCAGTATTTT | CAISESRGRADTQYF
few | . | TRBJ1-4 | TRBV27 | TGTGCCAGCAGCCTCGTTGCAACTAATGAAAAACTGTTTTTT | CASSLVATNEKLFF
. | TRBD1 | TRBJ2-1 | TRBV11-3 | TGTGCCAGCAGCTTAGTTGGACAGGGGATCCATGAGCAGTTCTTC | CASSLVGQGIHEQFF
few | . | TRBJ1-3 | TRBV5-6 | TGTGCCAGCAGCTTGGAACACACCATATATTTT | CASSLEHTIYF
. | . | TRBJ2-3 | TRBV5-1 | TGCGCCAGCAGCCCTGCAAGGGGGGGCACAGATACGCAGTATTTT | CASSPARGGTDTQYF
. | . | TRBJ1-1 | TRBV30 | TGTGCCTGGAGCGCGAAATGGGCCACTGAAGCTTTCTTT | CAWSAKWATEAFF
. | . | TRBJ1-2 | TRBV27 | TGTGCCAGCAGTTTAAGGGGTCAGGGTTATGGCTACACCTTC | CASSLRGQGYGYTF
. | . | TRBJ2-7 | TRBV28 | TGTGCCAGCAGCTCAAACCCCTACGAGCAGTACTTC | CASSSNPYEQYF
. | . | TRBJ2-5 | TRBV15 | TGTGCCACCAGCAGAGATTTGGGGAGTGCAGAGACCCAGTACTTC | CATSRDLGSAETQYF
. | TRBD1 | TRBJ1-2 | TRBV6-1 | TGTGCCTCCCGGGGCGACAGGGCCTATGGCTACACCTTC | CASRGDRAYGYTF
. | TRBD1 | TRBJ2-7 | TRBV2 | TGTGCCAGCAGTGATGAGACAGGGTTCTACGAGCAGTACTTC | CASSDETGFYEQYF
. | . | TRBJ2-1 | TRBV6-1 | TGTGCCAGCAGTGAAGTAGGGTATGAGCAGTTCTTC | CASSEVGYEQFF
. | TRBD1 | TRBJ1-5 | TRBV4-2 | TGTGCCAGCAGCCAAGATCCCGGCAGGGGGCGTAATCAGCCCCAGCATTTT | CASSQDPGRGRNQPQHF
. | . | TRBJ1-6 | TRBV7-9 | TGTGCCAGCAGCTTACCCGGACAGCGCATTAATTCACCCCTCCACTTT | CASSLPGQRINSPLHF
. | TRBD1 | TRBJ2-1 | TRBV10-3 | TGTGCCATCAGTAACGACAGGGACGATGAGCAGTTCTTC | CAISNDRDDEQFF
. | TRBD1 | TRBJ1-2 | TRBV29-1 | TGCAGCGTGACGGACAGGGGAAACTATGGCTACACCTTC | CSVTDRGNYGYTF
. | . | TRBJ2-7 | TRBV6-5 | TGTGCCAGCAGCTCCAACTACGAGCAGTACTTC | CASSSNYEQYF
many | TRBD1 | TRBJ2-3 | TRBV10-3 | TGTGCCATCAGACCGGGACAGGGAGCGGATACGCAGTATTTT | CAIRPGQGADTQYF
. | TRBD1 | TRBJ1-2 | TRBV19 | TGTGCCAGTATCGACAGGGGGACTAACTATGGCTACACCTTC | CASIDRGTNYGYTF
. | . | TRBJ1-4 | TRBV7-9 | TGTGCCAGCAGCTTAGCGTCAGGGGCATGGGAAAAACTGTTTTTT | CASSLASGAWEKLFF
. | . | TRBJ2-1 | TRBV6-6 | TGTGCCAGCAGTTACCGAGGTGATGAGCAGTTCTTC | CASSYRGDEQFF
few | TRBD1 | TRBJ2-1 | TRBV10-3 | TGTGCCATCAGTGGACAGGGGGAATACAATGAGCAGTTCTTC | CAISGQGEYNEQFF
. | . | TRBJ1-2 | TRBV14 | TGTGCCAGCAGCCAAGTATGGGGGCTCTCCCCTGGCTACACCTTC | CASSQVWGLSPGYTF
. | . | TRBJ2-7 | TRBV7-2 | TGTGCCAGCAGCTTGGGGAGGACAGCCTCCTACGAGCAGTACTTC | CASSLGRTASYEQYF
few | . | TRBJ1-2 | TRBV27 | TGTGCCAGCAGTTCTGACAGGTTCTATGGCTACACCTTC | CASSSDRFYGYTF
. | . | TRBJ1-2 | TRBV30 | TGTGCCTGGAGTTTAGTGCAAAGCTATGGCTACACCTTC | CAWSLVQSYGYTF
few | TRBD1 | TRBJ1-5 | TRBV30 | TGTGCCTACTCCATGGGGGCAGGGGGGTATAGCAATCAGCCCCAGCATTTT | CAYSMGAGGYSNQPQHF